This paragraph reports one T cell receptor beta chain. The antigen is not known. Repertoires were generated with immunoSEQ multiplex PCR, while TCRdb's copy carries only in-frame clones and drops some. The data show 100,000 to 150,000 clones, 93% seen once. The data derive from a study of T cell responses to AZD1222 COVID-19 vaccine. Study-wide points: The sample set comprised mostly white British donors with more females, and clonal diversity was possibly underestimated.

V was clipped by 7 bases and J by 5 bases; unmatched bases: 17. This CDR3 spans 18 amino acids. CDR1 MNHEY and CDR2 SMNVEV come from the germline V gene (reference sequence). This chain links TRBV27 with TRBJ2-7; 13 bases map to TRBD2. Source: peripheral blood, taken on day 0 of AZD1222 vaccination. This sequence originates from an adult in good health. The DNA for the CDR3 is TGTGCCAGCATCGTACGGACTAGCGGGAGTATTCCATCCCACGAGCAGTACTTC. Residues: CASIVRTSGSIPSHEQYF.